This entry is about one T cell receptor (beta chain). TCRdb redid the calling of the RT-PCR reads with MiXCR, one entry per CDR3 protein. The sample has about 650,000 distinct CDR3 sequences; around 16% are singletons. This sample was taken from a study of response to subunit inactivated influenza vaccine. The CDR3 extends over 15 amino acids. Trimming shortened V by 1 base and J by 1 base, and 10 bases separated the two germline ends. The germline V gene has CDR1 SGHAT and CDR2 FQNNGV. The sequenced sample was PBMCs from blood, obtained 12 days after vaccination. This chain joins TRBV11-2 and TRBJ1-1; the D is unclear. This TCR was sampled from a man aged 45-60 years who received an inactivated influenza vaccine. CDR3 residues: CASSLAGGRNTEAFF. CDR3 in DNA: TGTGCCAGCAGCTTAGCGGGCGGGAGGAACACTGAAGCTTTCTTT.